This passage covers 16 T cell receptor beta chains from one sample sequenced in a study of T cells in women clearing cervical HPV infection. Assay: immunoSEQ multiplex PCR; the TCRdb copy retains only in-frame clones and omits some. The sample shows 25,000 to 35,000 clones, and 2.5% to 3% sits with its ten largest clones. Input material: blood buffy coat. These receptors were collected from a woman between 18 and 75 years old with a cervical HPV16 infection that either progressed to CIN3+ or cleared (not recorded which).

As regards this clone: The CDR3 extends 3 residues past the end of the read, so its final part is completed from the germline J gene. The chain uses TRBV11-2 and TRBJ2-5; 7 bases fit TRBD1. CDR3 length equals 14 residues. Germline CDR1 and CDR2: SGHAT and FQNNGV. Trimming at V came to 5 bases and at J to 5 bases, leaving 8 bases not matched to a gene. The CDR3 sequence: CASSTLDRVETQYF. The covered CDR3 bases are TGTGCCAGCAGCACCCTAGACAGGGTCGAGACC.

Of note for this clone: The CDR3 end falls 3 residues outside the read, so it is completed with the germline J gene. The chain links TRBV7-6 to TRBJ1-1, with 7 bases lining up with TRBD1. Germline V gene lookup returns CDR1 SGHVS and CDR2 FNYEAQ. This CDR3 is built from 15 residues. The CDR3 spells CASSLDEGATYEAFF. Incomplete CDR3 DNA: TGTGCCAGCAGCTTAGATGAGGGGGCAACCTACGAG.

On this clone itself: The missing CDR3 end, 3 residues past where the read stops, is filled in from the germline J gene. V usage is TRBV19 and J usage is TRBJ2-2, with a tentative D call TRBD2 (7 bases). The CDR3 is made up of 16 amino acids. Germline V gene data show CDR1 as LNHDA and CDR2 as SQIVND (reference sequence). The V gene lost 7 bases and the J gene lost 5 bases, with 20 bases spanning the gap. The CDR3 bases that were read are TGTGCCAGTAAGGGATCCCCAGGGGAGGGGACCGGGGAG. This gives the protein CASKGSPGEGTGE. The entire CDR3 protein is CASKGSPGEGTGELFF.

About this clone itself: With the read ending 3 residues before the CDR3 end, the germline J gene is used to fill in that end. V usage is TRBV6-4 and J usage is TRBJ2-3, with 10 bases fitting TRBD2. The germline CDR1 and CDR2 sequences are MRHNA and SNTAGT. With 0 bases clipped from V and 1 base from J, the junction kept 1 base outside the gene matches. The CDR3 runs 16 residues. CDR3 sequence: CASSDSGTSGTDTQYF. The covered CDR3 bases are TGTGCCAGCAGTGACTCCGGGACTAGCGGCACAGATACG.

With regard to this clone: The read falls 3 residues short of the CDR3 end, and the missing part is taken from the germline J gene. The rearrangement joins TRBV5-4 to TRBJ2-7; D possibly corresponds to TRBD1 (5 bases). Germline values: CDR1 SGHNT, CDR2 YYREEE (reference sequence). V was clipped by 4 bases and J by 3 bases, with 17 bases between them. This CDR3 is 15 amino acids long. The covered CDR3 bases are TGTGCCAGCAGCCCGGTCCCTTTTCAGGGCTACGAG. It codes for CASSPVPFQGYE. The entire CDR3 protein reads CASSPVPFQGYEQYF.

Note on this clone: The sequenced fragment ends 3 residues before the CDR3 boundary, so the rest is inferred from the germline J gene. The V call is TRBV20-1, the J call TRBJ2-1; 10 nucleotides agree with TRBD2. V trimming: 0 bases; J trimming: 7 bases; junction bases outside the gene matches: 12. Per the germline V gene, CDR1 is DFQATT and CDR2 is SNEGSKA (reference sequence). The CDR3 spans 17 residues. CDR3 protein: CSARDLSGGVFRNEQFF. The DNA read from the CDR3 is TGCAGTGCTAGAGATTTAAGCGGGGGGGTCTTTAGGAATGAG.

Comments on this clone: The CDR3 end is not reached by the read, which stops 3 residues before it; the germline J gene fills it in. The chain combines TRBV20-1 with TRBJ1-1, with D possibly TRBD1 on 6 matching bases. Germline V gene lookup returns CDR1 DFQATT and CDR2 SNEGSKA (reference sequence). This CDR3 contains 12 residues. CDR3 DNA, as far as it was read: TGCAGTGCTCGGAGACAGGACTCGGAA. Encoded protein: CSARRQDSE. The entire CDR3 protein is CSARRQDSEAFF.

Comments on this clone: The read ends 3 residues early relative to the CDR3; the germline J gene fills the gap. This sequence joins TRBV5-4 and TRBJ2-7, with TRBD1 as a possible D gene (6 bases). Germline V gene lookup returns CDR1 SGHNT and CDR2 YYREEE (reference sequence). This CDR3 spans 14 amino acids. V was cut by 1 base and J by 4 bases, with 12 bases left in between. Incomplete CDR3 DNA: TGTGCCAGCAGCTTGCGGGACAATACGTACGAG. Its protein product is CASSLRDNTYE. The entire CDR3 is CASSLRDNTYEQYF.

About this clone itself: The missing CDR3 end, 3 residues past where the read stops, is filled in from the germline J gene. Other DNA variants within this sample encode the same CDR3. V and J are TRBV7-2 and TRBJ2-7; D call uncertain. This CDR3 is built from 12 residues. The germline V gene encodes CDR1 SGHTA and CDR2 FQGNSA. Trimming shortened V by 2 bases and J by 3 bases, and 5 bases separated the two germline ends. The CDR3 DNA, read in part, is TGTGCCAGCAGCTTAACTGGCTACGAG. This codes for CASSLTGYE. Given in full, the CDR3 is CASSLTGYEQYF.

Of note for this clone: The read ends 3 residues shy of where the CDR3 ends; the end is completed using the germline J gene. This chain uses TRBV19 with TRBJ1-1, with TRBD1 identical over 9 bases. The CDR3 has 14 residues. Germline V CDR1 and CDR2: LNHDA, SQIVND (reference sequence). V shed 7 bases and J 3 bases; nucleotides not matched to a gene: 6. This CDR3 is CASTWTGADTEAFF. Partial CDR3 DNA: TGTGCCAGTACCTGGACAGGGGCGGACACTGAA.

As to this clone: Coverage ceases 3 residues before the CDR3 finishes, and the germline J gene fills in the end. V and J are TRBV5-5 and TRBJ1-4, with D tentatively TRBD1 (6 bases). V was shortened by 3 bases and J by 8 bases, with 14 bases between the two germline ends. Germline-derived CDR1 and CDR2 are SGHKS and YYEKEE (reference sequence). The CDR3 contains 14 residues. CDR3 DNA, as far as it was read: TGTGCCAGCAGCTCGGCGGGGGCGGAGGAAAAA. It is translated as CASSSAGAEEK. The whole CDR3 is CASSSAGAEEKLFF.

The CDR3 reads CASSLAGGTGWTEAFF. The sequenced part of the CDR3 DNA is TGTGCCAGCAGCTTAGCGGGGGGGACAGGATGGACTGAA. This chain joins TRBV7-8 and TRBJ1-1; 8 bases line up with TRBD1. Read data end 3 residues before the CDR3 end; the end is taken from the germline J gene. The CDR3 is 16 amino acids. CDR1 is SGHVS, CDR2 FQNEAQ, per germline. With V trimmed by 0 bases and J by 5 bases, 8 bases remained unmatched.

Details on this clone: The read falls 3 residues short of the CDR3 end, and the missing part is taken from the germline J gene. The rearrangement joins TRBV29-1 to TRBJ2-3; 8 bases match TRBD2. CDR1 and CDR2 from the germline V gene are SQVTM and ANQGSEA. The CDR3 is 18 residues long. The ends lost 3 bases at V and 2 bases at J; junction bases unmatched: 16. CDR3 bases read: TGCAGCGTTGAGCCAGCAACCTTAGCGGGAATGCACACAGATACG. Translated, it gives CSVEPATLAGMHTDT. In full, the CDR3 is CSVEPATLAGMHTDTQYF.

For this clone: The CDR3 end lies 3 residues beyond the end of the read and is filled in from the germline J gene. This rearrangement joins TRBV7-9 to TRBJ2-1, with TRBD2 identical over 11 bases. The CDR3 totals 14 residues. Germline V lookup: CDR1 SEHNR, CDR2 FQNEAQ (reference sequence). The J segment lost 6 bases and the V segment lost 8 bases, leaving 6 bases of the junction unmatched. CDR3 protein: CASRAGTSGNEQFF. Incomplete CDR3 DNA: TGTGCCAGCCGAGCAGGGACTAGCGGCAATGAG. The full variable domain, its missing parts supplied by reference TRBV7-9 and TRBJ2-1, is DTGVSQNPRHKITKRGQNVTFRCDPISEHNRLYWYRQTLGQGPEFLTYFQNEAQLEKSRLLSDRFSAERPKGSFSTLEIQRTEQGDSAMYLCASRAGTSGNEQFFGPGTRLTVL.

Comments on this clone: The CDR3 end is not reached by the read, which stops 3 residues before it; the germline J gene fills it in. The chain uses TRBV5-1 and TRBJ1-5, with 9 positions matching TRBD1. This CDR3 contains 17 residues. Germline CDR1 is SGHRS and CDR2 is YFSETQ. V was pared by 1 base and J by 5 bases, with 10 bases of the junction left unmatched. CDR3 amino acids: CASSLRGKDRGDQPQHF. The CDR3 DNA, read in part, is TGCGCCAGCAGCTTGAGGGGGAAGGACAGGGGTGATCAGCCC.

Points on this clone: With the read ending 3 residues before the CDR3 end, the germline J gene is used to fill in that end. V gene TRBV10-2 combines with J gene TRBJ2-2, with 9 bases that match TRBD1. After removal of 7 bases from V and 7 bases from J, the junction contained 7 bases not matched to a gene. The CDR3 length is 14 residues. Per germline, CDR1 WSHSY and CDR2 SAAADI. The CDR3 DNA, read in part, is TGCGCCAGCAAGGACAGGGGAGGGGTCGGGGAG. Its translation is CASKDRGGVGE. The whole CDR3 is CASKDRGGVGELFF.